The 22 T cell receptor beta chains listed next were all sequenced from one sample in a study of identical twins. Each CDR3 protein is one row after TCRdb ran MiXCR on the 5' RACE reads. The table lists under 400,000 distinct CDR3 sequences, 9% to 10% of them singletons. Sample: naive T cells sorted from blood. The receptors were gathered from a woman in her forties or fifties in good health.

The rearrangement joins TRBV27 to TRBJ2-7; D is perhaps TRBD2 (6 bases). This CDR3 has 14 residues. V lost 2 bases to trimming and J lost 3 bases, with 11 bases between them. CDR1 and CDR2 (germline): MNHEY, SMNVEV (reference sequence). The CDR3 DNA is TGTGCCAGCAGTTTAGTCGCTAGCGACTACGAGCAGTACTTC. Its protein is CASSLVASDYEQYF.

This clonotype was seen a handful of times. The rearrangement joins TRBV20-1 to TRBJ2-4; weak D call: TRBD1 (5 bases). This CDR3 has 19 amino acids. Germline CDR1 reads DFQATT; CDR2 reads SNEGSKA (reference sequence). V was shortened by 3 bases and J by 0 bases, with 24 bases between the two germline ends. CDR3 bases: TGCAGTGCTAGGGCGAGAGGTGGGGCCCTGATACTAGCCAAAAACATTCAGTACTTC. It is translated as CSARARGGALILAKNIQYF.

This clonotype was detected ten times or more. This chain joins TRBV7-9 and TRBJ2-7; possible D gene TRBD1, 5 bases. The V end was cut by 5 bases, the J end by 6 bases, with 17 bases between. The CDR3 is made up of 14 amino acids. From germline, CDR1 is SEHNR and CDR2 FQNEAQ (reference sequence). Written as DNA, the CDR3 is TGTGCCAGCAGCCCTAGATTTGACAGTTCCGAGCAGTACTTC. It specifies CASSPRFDSSEQYF.

This clonotype occurred a few times. The rearrangement joins TRBV5-1 to TRBJ2-3; 10 bases agree with TRBD2. In germline, CDR1 is SGHRS, CDR2 YFSETQ. V trimming: 3 bases; J trimming: 0 bases; junction bases outside the gene matches: 16. The CDR3 has 20 residues. The DNA for the CDR3 is TGCGCCAGCAGCTCGGCGGCTAGCGGGAGACGCAGATTGAGCACAGATACGCAGTATTTT. Amino acid sequence: CASSSAASGRRRLSTDTQYF.

This chain joins TRBV6-5 and TRBJ1-6; possibly TRBD1 for D (5 bases). Per the germline V gene, CDR1 is MNHEY and CDR2 is SVGAGI. This CDR3 has 13 residues. V shed 7 bases and J shed 7 bases, with 11 bases lying between them. This CDR3 reads CASTPGQNSPLHF. The CDR3 DNA reads as TGTGCCAGCACCCCGGGGCAGAATTCACCCCTCCACTTT.

This clonotype was counted at least ten times. The chain carries TRBV4-1 and TRBJ2-3; D is unclear. The germline CDR1 and CDR2 sequences are MGHRA and YSYEKL. The CDR3 has 14 residues. The V and J ends lost 2 bases and 10 bases respectively, with 16 bases between them. This CDR3 is CASSQLSDFLPQYF. The CDR3 bases are TGCGCCAGCAGCCAACTTTCGGATTTCCTCCCGCAGTATTTT.

This clonotype showed up many times. This rearrangement joins TRBV29-1 to TRBJ2-1; D is ambiguous. Germline loops: CDR1 SQVTM, CDR2 ANQGSEA. CDR3 length: 15 amino acids. The V end was cut by 2 bases, the J end by 0 bases, with 11 bases between. The CDR3 region has the DNA TGCAGCGTTGAAAAGGGAAGTAGCTCCTACAATGAGCAGTTCTTC. It translates to CSVEKGSSSYNEQFF.

Ten or more counts support this clonotype. The chain recombines TRBV12-3 or TRBV12-4 with TRBJ1-1; D not resolved. V was trimmed by 6 bases and J by 2 bases, leaving 10 bases between them. CDR3 length equals 13 residues. DNA for the CDR3: TGTGCCAGCAGCCGGCAGTTAAACACTGAAGCTTTCTTT. Protein: CASSRQLNTEAFF.

The rearrangement links TRBV27 to TRBJ2-1; TRBD2 might be the D (6 bases). This CDR3 is built from 15 residues. The germline V and J ends were trimmed by 5 bases and 12 bases, with 23 bases remaining between them. Germline V gives CDR1 MNHEY, CDR2 SMNVEV (reference sequence). CDR3 sequence reads: CASSHAGGESSAQFF. The CDR3 bases are TGTGCCAGCAGTCACGCTGGCGGGGAGTCTAGTGCGCAGTTCTTC.

The table lists this clonotype with a few counts. V is TRBV19 and J is TRBJ2-1, with 8 bases matching TRBD2. This CDR3 contains 16 residues. With 7 bases clipped from V and 5 bases from J, the junction kept 13 bases outside the gene matches. Germline V gene data show CDR1 as LNHDA and CDR2 as SQIVND (reference sequence). CDR3 protein: CASTPRGAPSDNEQFF. The DNA of the CDR3 is TGTGCCAGTACCCCGCGGGGGGCGCCCTCAGACAATGAGCAGTTCTTC.

This chain uses TRBV11-1 with TRBJ1-1; D gene unclear. CDR3 length: 14 amino acids. Deletions cut 2 bases from V and 0 bases from J, with 7 bases between. Germline CDR1 is SGHAT and CDR2 is FQDESV (reference sequence). CDR3 sequence: CASSLRVLNTEAFF. For the CDR3, the DNA is TGTGCCAGCAGCTTAAGGGTTTTGAACACTGAAGCTTTCTTT. The variable domain in full, with the rest retrieved from reference TRBV11-1 and TRBJ1-1, is EAEVAQSPRYKITEKSQAVAFWCDPISGHATLYWYRQILGQGPELLVQFQDESVVDDSQLPKDRFSAERLKGVDSTLKIQPAELGDSAMYLCASSLRVLNTEAFFGQGTRLTVV.

The chain uses TRBV3-1 and TRBJ2-3; D might be TRBD2 (5 bases). Trimming stripped 2 bases from V and 3 bases from J, with 15 bases between. CDR1 and CDR2 (germline): LGHDT, YNNKEL (reference sequence). The length of the CDR3 is 16 residues. The CDR3 is CASSQRRGSATDTQYF. In DNA, the CDR3 is TGTGCCAGCAGCCAACGTAGAGGGAGTGCGACAGATACGCAGTATTTT.

A few counts support this clonotype. CDR3 region: CASSPLAAQETQYF. CDR3 nucleotide sequence: TGTGCCAGCTCACCACTGGCGGCGCAAGAGACCCAGTACTTC. V gene TRBV18 combines with J gene TRBJ2-5; D ambiguous. The CDR3 runs 14 residues. V lost 1 base and J 2 bases, leaving 8 bases between the germline ends. Germline values: CDR1 KGHSH, CDR2 LQKENI.

The sample holds a few counts of this clonotype. The V call is TRBV7-2, the J call TRBJ2-1; 10 bases agree with TRBD2. This CDR3 has 15 amino acids. V lost 4 bases, J lost 6 bases, and 6 bases stayed unmatched. In germline, CDR1 is SGHTA, CDR2 FQGNSA. DNA for the CDR3: TGTGCCAGCAGCTCTATGGCTAGCGGGAGCAATGAGCAGTTCTTC. Its translation: CASSSMASGSNEQFF.

The CDR3 sequence is CASSSVAGQLTDTQYF. The CDR3 nucleotides read TGTGCCAGCAGCTCCGTAGCGGGCCAGCTCACAGATACGCAGTATTTT. The gene calls are TRBV7-9 and TRBJ2-3; 7 bases map to TRBD2. Germline trimming cut 4 bases from V and 2 bases from J; bases unmatched to any gene: 9. The germline gives CDR1 SEHNR, CDR2 FQNEAQ (reference sequence). The CDR3 has 16 residues.

The sample holds a few counts of this clonotype. The chain combines TRBV20-1 with TRBJ2-3, with TRBD2 matching over 9 bases. Germline assignment: CDR1 DFQATT and CDR2 SNEGSKA (reference sequence). V trimming: 0 bases; J trimming: 3 bases; junction bases outside the gene matches: 7. This CDR3 has 16 residues. The CDR3 DNA sequence: TGCAGTGCTAGAGATTCGGGCGGGAGGGCGACAGATACGCAGTATTTT. Translation: CSARDSGGRATDTQYF.

In this sample, this clonotype turned up many times. The chain employs TRBV29-1 and TRBJ2-5; the D gene could be TRBD1 or TRBD2 (6 bases each). The V end was cut by 8 bases, the J end by 0 bases, with 16 bases between. Germline loops: CDR1 SQVTM, CDR2 ANQGSEA. The CDR3 length is 14 residues. This CDR3 reads CSYRDSTYQETQYF. The CDR3 DNA reads TGCAGCTACAGGGACTCAACTTACCAAGAGACCCAGTACTTC. Supplemented by reference TRBV29-1 and TRBJ2-5, the full variable domain reads SAVISQKPSRDICQRGTSLTIQCQVDSQVTMMFWYRQQPGQSLTLIATANQGSEATYESGFVIDKFPISRPNLTFSTLTVSNMSPEDSSIYLCSYRDSTYQETQYFGPGTRLLVL.

This clonotype was found many times. The chain links TRBV5-1 to TRBJ1-3, with D unclear. V was pared by 4 bases and J by 2 bases, with 13 bases between. Germline V gene sequence: CDR1 SGHRS, CDR2 YFSETQ. CDR3 length: 15 residues. The CDR3 spells CASSQSGNTGNTIYF. Here the CDR3 DNA reads TGCGCCAGCAGCCAATCAGGAAATACTGGAAACACCATATATTTT.

There are many counts of this clonotype. V gene TRBV24-1 combines with J gene TRBJ2-2; D not certain. The CDR3 consists of 15 residues. The germline V and J ends were trimmed by 4 bases and 2 bases, with 10 bases remaining between them. Germline lookup yields CDR1 KGHDR and CDR2 SFDVKD. CDR3 amino acids: CATSDPTANTGELFF. CDR3 sequence (DNA): TGTGCCACCAGTGACCCGACCGCTAACACCGGGGAGCTGTTTTTT.

The chain employs TRBV12-3 or TRBV12-4 and TRBJ2-1; tentatively, D is TRBD2 (5 bases). The CDR3 consists of 16 residues. V shed 6 bases and J shed 8 bases, with 23 bases lying between them. The CDR3 sequence: CASRNSTRSPGDEQFF. The DNA for the CDR3 is TGTGCCAGCAGAAATTCTACTAGAAGTCCTGGGGATGAGCAGTTCTTC.

This clonotype was counted a few times. This rearrangement joins TRBV10-3 to TRBJ2-7, with a possible D match to TRBD2 (6 bases). CDR1 and CDR2 (germline): ENHRY, SYGVKD. The V end lost 1 base, the J end lost 6 bases, and 13 bases lay between the germline ends. The CDR3 has 14 residues. The chain's CDR3 is CAISEFPTRSEQYV. The CDR3 region has the DNA TGTGCCATCAGTGAGTTCCCGACTAGAAGCGAGCAGTACGTC.

This clonotype was counted ten times or more. The CDR3 DNA reads as TGTGCCAGCAGCTCCGCTGGGGGAAGCTCCTACAATGAGCAGTTCTTC. Its protein product is CASSSAGGSSYNEQFF. J is TRBJ2-1 and V is TRBV11-2; D could derive from TRBD1 or TRBD2 (5 bases each). The CDR3 loop spans 16 amino acids. Germline lookup yields CDR1 SGHAT and CDR2 FQNNGV. V was pared by 4 bases and J by 0 bases, with 13 bases between.